These 23 T cell receptor beta chains were all obtained from the same sample, sequenced in a study of blood T cell repertoires in COVID-19 (dated by TCRdb to 2018 to 2021). The receptor library was made with the immunoSEQ multiplex PCR assay. TCRdb holds this immuneACCESS table with in-frame rearrangements only. Some clones are missing; in checked studies, unresolved V genes explain under half, and the rest has no known cause. The sample records approximately 430,000 clones, roughly 90% of which are singletons. The ten top clones hold more than 1.4% of the sample. Sequenced: peripheral blood. All receptors derive from a woman aged 25 to 39 with active or convalescent COVID-19.

Note on this clone: The same CDR3 can be traced to other DNA sequences in this sample. J is TRBJ2-7 and V is TRBV18; a possible D gene is TRBD2 (5 bases). Trimming took off 0 bases at V and 2 bases at J, with 5 bases between the two ends. In germline, CDR1 is KGHSH, CDR2 LQKENI. The CDR3 consists of 13 residues. The CDR3 DNA reads TGTGCCAGCTCACCACCCGGGGCCTACGAGCAGTACTTC. Translated, it gives CASSPPGAYEQYF. The whole variable domain, filled in from reference TRBV18 and TRBJ2-7, reads NAGVMQNPRHLVRRRGQEARLRCSPMKGHSHVYWYRQLPEEGLKFMVYLQKENIIDESGMPKERFSAEFPKEGPSILRIQQVVRGDSAAYFCASSPPGAYEQYFGPGTRLTVT.

The chain joins TRBV5-4 to TRBJ2-7; 7 nucleotides align to TRBD2. Germline CDR1 is SGHNT and CDR2 is YYREEE (reference sequence). The CDR3 has 15 amino acids. J was trimmed by 4 bases and V by 4 bases; bases with no gene match: 11. CDR3 bases: TGTGCCAGCAGCCTGGGGCTAGCGGAATTTTACGAGCAGTACTTC. It is translated as CASSLGLAEFYEQYF.

This sequence joins TRBV29-1 and TRBJ2-4; no clear D. The CDR3 covers 18 residues. Trimming removed 0 bases from V and 0 bases from J, with 18 bases in between. Germline values: CDR1 SQVTM, CDR2 ANQGSEA. The DNA for the CDR3 is TGCAGCGTTGAAGATCAACGCAGTAGGAGACTAGCCAAAAACATTCAGTACTTC. Translating gives CSVEDQRSRRLAKNIQYF.

V is TRBV24-1 and J is TRBJ2-3, with D maybe TRBD1 (5 bases). The CDR3 sequence is 16 residues long. Germline V CDR1 and CDR2: KGHDR, SFDVKD. Trimming removed 7 bases from V and 1 base from J, with 17 bases in between. CDR3 nucleotide sequence: TGTGCCACCAGCGACCGGACATCGTACGGCACAGATACGCAGTATTTT. Residues: CATSDRTSYGTDTQYF.

DNA for the CDR3: TGTGCCAGCAGCTTGAACCAGGACAGGGGCTACGAGCAGTACTTC. The encoded protein is CASSLNQDRGYEQYF. The rearrangement links TRBV5-4 to TRBJ2-7; 9 bases are shared with TRBD1. Losses at the gene ends were 1 base for V and 3 bases for J; bases not matched to a gene: 5. The germline gives CDR1 SGHNT, CDR2 YYREEE (reference sequence). The length of the CDR3 is 15 residues.

The chain recombines TRBV5-1 with TRBJ1-3; D is uncertain. Germline CDR1 is SGHRS and CDR2 is YFSETQ. There are 17 residues in the CDR3. With 5 bases removed from V and 0 bases from J, the gap between germline ends came to 18 bases. The CDR3, as DNA: TGCGCCAGCAGGGAGACCATTTCCACAATCTCTGGAAACACCATATATTTT. Amino acid sequence: CASRETISTISGNTIYF.

This clone occurred once. This chain uses TRBV30 with TRBJ1-5, with 8 bases fitting TRBD1. V was pared by 5 bases and J by 2 bases, with 5 bases of the junction left unmatched. This CDR3 has 14 amino acids. Germline CDR1 and CDR2: GTSNPN and SVGIG (reference sequence). The CDR3, as DNA: TGTGCCTGGGGCGAACAGGGGGGCAATCAGCCCCAGCATTTT. Translating it yields CAWGEQGGNQPQHF.

This sequence joins TRBV9 and TRBJ2-7, with TRBD2 matching over 11 bases. The trim removed 10 bases at V and 6 bases at J, leaving 12 bases unmatched. The germline CDR1 and CDR2 sequences are SGDLS and YYNGEE. This CDR3 contains 14 residues. This CDR3 is CAVITGTSGFEQYF. As DNA, the CDR3 is TGTGCCGTGATAACCGGGACTAGCGGCTTCGAGCAGTACTTC.

This sequence joins TRBV6-5 and TRBJ1-2; 11 bases line up with TRBD1. The CDR3 has 16 amino acids. V lost 2 bases to trimming and J lost 3 bases; unmatched junction nucleotides: 5. In germline, CDR1 is MNHEY, CDR2 SVGAGI. CDR3 DNA: TGTGCCAGCAGTTACAGAGGGACAGGGGGTCACTATGGCTACACCTTC. Protein sequence: CASSYRGTGGHYGYTF.

This chain uses TRBV5-4 with TRBJ1-2; a weak D match, TRBD1 (5 bases). V gave up 2 bases and J gave up 2 bases, with 16 bases separating them. CDR1 and CDR2 (germline): SGHNT, YYREEE (reference sequence). This CDR3 contains 16 residues. Here the CDR3 DNA reads TGTGCCAGCAGCTTTGGGGCTACAGGATTAAACTATGGCTACACCTTC. Its protein is CASSFGATGLNYGYTF.

The chain recombines TRBV13 with TRBJ2-7; weak D call: TRBD1 (7 bases). This CDR3 comprises 14 residues. Deletions cut 5 bases from V and 4 bases from J, with 15 bases between. Germline V gene sequence: CDR1 PRHDT, CDR2 FYEKMQ (reference sequence). CDR3 sequence: CASSISQGRYEQYF. In DNA form, the CDR3 reads TGTGCCAGCAGCATCTCACAGGGGAGGTACGAGCAGTACTTC.

The chain links TRBV4-1 to TRBJ2-3; 13 bases are a match to TRBD2. The CDR3 is made up of 17 amino acids. CDR1 is MGHRA, CDR2 YSYEKL, per germline. With V trimmed by 8 bases and J by 5 bases, 13 bases remained unmatched. CDR3 nucleotide sequence: TGCGCCAGCCGACTAGCGGGAGGCCCCTCCTCTGGAGATACGCAGTATTTT. This sequence encodes CASRLAGGPSSGDTQYF.

This chain uses TRBV6-1 with TRBJ1-2; 7 bases are shared with TRBD1. V shed 2 bases and J 8 bases; nucleotides not matched to a gene: 11. The V gene's germline CDR1 is MNHNS and CDR2 SASEGT. This CDR3 is built from 15 residues. The DNA of the CDR3 is TGTGCCAGCAGTGAACATTACGTGACAGGGATCGGCTACACCTTC. Translation gives CASSEHYVTGIGYTF.

The sample holds a few counts of this clone. The J gene is TRBJ2-2, the V gene TRBV7-8, with 7 bases matching TRBD2. The V segment lost 5 bases and the J segment 2 bases; nucleotides outside the gene matches: 5. The CDR3 totals 15 residues. Germline CDR1 and CDR2: SGHVS and FQNEAQ. The CDR3 here is CASSQRLANTGELFF. In nucleotides, the CDR3 is TGTGCCAGCAGCCAGAGACTAGCAAACACCGGGGAGCTGTTTTTT.

This chain uses TRBV6-5 with TRBJ2-4, with 7 nucleotides matching TRBD1. Germline-derived CDR1 and CDR2 are MNHEY and SVGAGI. J was trimmed by 15 bases and V by 5 bases; bases with no gene match: 10. The CDR3 consists of 12 residues. DNA for the CDR3: TGTGCCAGCAGTACACCGACAGGGACAGTGTACTTC. Its protein product is CASSTPTGTVYF.

This chain links TRBV7-9 with TRBJ2-2; D is perhaps TRBD1 (6 bases). This CDR3 has 14 residues. Deletions cut 5 bases from V and 6 bases from J, with 13 bases between. Per the germline V gene, CDR1 is SEHNR and CDR2 is FQNEAQ (reference sequence). CDR3 residues: CASSVNRVAGELFF. CDR3 sequence (DNA): TGTGCCAGCAGCGTAAACAGGGTCGCCGGGGAGCTGTTTTTT.

This chain joins TRBV2 and TRBJ2-2; TRBD1 matches 7 bases. The V and J ends lost 6 bases and 4 bases, in that order; junction bases with no gene match: 5. CDR1 and CDR2 (germline): SNHLY, FYNNEI. The CDR3 has 14 amino acids. The CDR3: CASRTDRVTGELFF. The CDR3 DNA reads as TGTGCCAGCAGAACAGACAGGGTCACCGGGGAGCTGTTTTTT.

The J gene is TRBJ2-3, the V gene TRBV7-6; perhaps TRBD2 as D (6 bases). V shed 0 bases and J shed 2 bases, with 9 bases lying between them. CDR3 length: 15 amino acids. Looked up from germline, CDR1 is SGHVS and CDR2 is FNYEAQ. CDR3 sequence reads: CASSLAAGPTDTQYF. CDR3 sequence (DNA): TGTGCCAGCAGCTTAGCGGCGGGACCCACAGATACGCAGTATTTT.

The chain recombines TRBV11-2 with TRBJ2-7; D not certain. The V gene's germline CDR1 is SGHAT and CDR2 FQNNGV. The CDR3 is 14 amino acids. Trimming took off 1 base at V and 4 bases at J, with 11 bases between the two ends. The CDR3 sequence: CASSLVTSGYEQYF. The DNA for the CDR3 is TGTGCCAGCAGCTTAGTTACATCCGGGTACGAGCAGTACTTC.

The rearrangement uses TRBV7-8 and TRBJ1-2; TRBD1 matches 8 bases. Germline V lookup: CDR1 SGHVS, CDR2 FQNEAQ. V shed 2 bases and J 2 bases; nucleotides not matched to a gene: 19. This CDR3 contains 20 residues. CDR3 DNA sequence: TGTGCCAGCAGCTTATCCATTCCGGGACAGGATTTCCCCTTAAACTATGGCTACACCTTC. It yields the protein CASSLSIPGQDFPLNYGYTF.

This chain links TRBV4-2 with TRBJ2-3; D is perhaps TRBD2 (5 bases). The germline gives CDR1 LGHNA, CDR2 YNFKEQ. The CDR3 contains 15 residues. V was shortened by 0 bases and J by 4 bases, with 11 bases between the two germline ends. CDR3: CASSQDPGSADTQYF. The CDR3 DNA is TGTGCCAGCAGCCAAGATCCGGGTAGCGCAGATACGCAGTATTTT.

This chain connects TRBV4-1 to TRBJ1-1; TRBD1 might be the D (6 bases). The CDR3 loop spans 15 amino acids. V shed 3 bases and J shed 1 base, with 12 bases lying between them. CDR1 is MGHRA, CDR2 YSYEKL, per germline. CDR3 sequence (DNA): TGCGCCAGCAGCCACGCCGGGACAAGGAACACTGAAGCTTTCTTT. Translation gives CASSHAGTRNTEAFF.

In its sample, this clone was seen a few times. The gene calls are TRBV3-1 (or the pseudogene TRBV3-2) and TRBJ1-4; D perhaps matches TRBD1 (6 bases). The CDR3 has 16 residues. Germline lookup yields CDR1 LGHDT and CDR2 YNNKEL (reference sequence). Trimming took 4 bases from V and 6 from J, leaving 18 bases between them. The CDR3 nucleotides are TGTGCCAGCAGCCCCGGTGGACAGAGAGGAGATGAAAAACTGTTTTTT. Translating it yields CASSPGGQRGDEKLFF.